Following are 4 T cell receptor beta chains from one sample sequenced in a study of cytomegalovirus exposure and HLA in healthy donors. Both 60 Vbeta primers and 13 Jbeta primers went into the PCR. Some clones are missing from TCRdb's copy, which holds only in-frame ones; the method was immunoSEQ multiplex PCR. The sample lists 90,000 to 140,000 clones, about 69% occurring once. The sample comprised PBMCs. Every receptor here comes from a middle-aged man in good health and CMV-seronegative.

The CDR3 loop reads CASSLGTEYHQPQHF. The CDR3 DNA follows: TGTGCCAGCAGTTTAGGGACAGAGTATCATCAGCCCCAGCATTTT. The rearrangement joins TRBV28 to TRBJ1-5; 7 bases map to TRBD1. After removal of 2 bases from V and 5 bases from J, the junction contained 6 bases not matched to a gene. The CDR3 covers 15 residues. Germline values: CDR1 MDHEN, CDR2 SYDVKM.

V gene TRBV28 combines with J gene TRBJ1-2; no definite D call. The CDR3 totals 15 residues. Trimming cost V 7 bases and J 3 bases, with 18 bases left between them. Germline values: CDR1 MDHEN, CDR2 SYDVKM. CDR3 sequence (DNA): TGTGCCAGCAACATCGAACTGGGCATAGACTATGGCTACACCTTC. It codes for CASNIELGIDYGYTF.

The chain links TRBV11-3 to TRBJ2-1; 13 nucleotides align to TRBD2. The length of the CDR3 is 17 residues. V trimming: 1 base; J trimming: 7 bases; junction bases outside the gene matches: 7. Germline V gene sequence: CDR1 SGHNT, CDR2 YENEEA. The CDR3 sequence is CASSLVSGLAGTNEQFF. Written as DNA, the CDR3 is TGTGCCAGCAGCTTAGTTTCGGGACTAGCGGGAACAAATGAGCAGTTCTTC.

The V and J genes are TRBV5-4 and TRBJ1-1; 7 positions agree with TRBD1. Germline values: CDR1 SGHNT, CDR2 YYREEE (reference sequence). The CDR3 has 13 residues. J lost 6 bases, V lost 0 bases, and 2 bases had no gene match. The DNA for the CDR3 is TGTGCCAGCAGCTTGGAGGGGGCCGCTGAAGCTTTCTTT. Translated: CASSLEGAAEAFF.